This section outlines one T cell receptor beta chain sequence together with its context. This record belongs to a study of control samples from healthy donors and cancer patients. CDR1 MGHRA and CDR2 YSYEKL come from the germline V gene. The ends were cut back, 1 base at V and 6 bases at J, with 18 bases in the middle. This CDR3 has 16 amino acids. Profiling relied on immunoSEQ multiplex PCR, and the TCRdb table lists in-frame clones only, not all of them. The sample has just over 150,000 clones, around nine tenths seen once. The sequence derives from a man aged 30 to 45 in good health. The J gene is TRBJ2-5, the V gene TRBV4-1; D possibly corresponds to TRBD2 (5 bases). The specimen sequenced was blood. The CDR3 DNA reads as TGCGCCAGCAGCCAAGGGGAGATGGGCGGATCCAAGACCCAGTACTTC. Its translation: CASSQGEMGGSKTQYF.